This T cell receptor (beta chain) comes out of a study of T cells in Graves' hyperthyroidism and ophthalmopathy. Across the whole study: Peripheral blood samples were taken at initial diagnosis, prior to any treatment.

This clonotype was found many times. Its target is not known. Amplification yielded TCR beta CDR3 regions, with RNA transcripts as the source. The study used the HTBI primer set for a first-round RT-PCR of the TCR CDR3. Using its own MiXCR run on the multiplex PCR reads, TCRdb lists one record per CDR3 protein. The table records about 560,000 distinct CDR3 sequences, around 15% of them present only once. Study outcomes and limitations: Median prediction lead before ophthalmopathy onset was 5.5 to 7 months with the model.

The V gene's germline CDR1 is MDHEN and CDR2 SYDVKM. Trimming took off 2 bases at V and 1 base at J, with 12 bases between the two ends. CDR3 length equals 15 residues. Hyperthyroidism had been newly diagnosed in patients aged 18 to 65, and its duration was under 2 months. Sequencing input: blood. The receptor's source is a woman younger than 35 with Graves' hyperthyroidism. This sequence joins TRBV28 and TRBJ2-7; the D call may be TRBD1 or TRBD2 (6 bases each). DNA for the CDR3: TGTGCCAGCAGTTTACCCGGGGGCAGGTCCTACGAGCAGTACTTC. Translation gives CASSLPGGRSYEQYF.